A selection of T cell receptor beta chains follows, all from one sample in a study of long-term antiretroviral therapy in people with HIV. Profiled with immunoSEQ multiplex PCR; TCRdb holds only in-frame clones, not every one. The repertoire holds tens of thousands of clones, about four fifths seen once, with roughly 5.9% in the top ten. The source material was unsorted PBMCs, sampled 0.2 years after starting antiretroviral therapy. These receptors originate from a woman aged 25 to 39 with HIV. The CDR3 runs from the conserved cysteine through the conserved F or W. The order of the fields is D gene, J gene, V gene, clone size, CDR3 DNA, CDR3 protein. The D gene is left open where the match is weak. Expanded clones are given a class, and other clones once, few, many or no size at all.

D gene: NA; J gene: TRBJ1-1; V gene: TRBV7-9; clone size: NA; CDR3 DNA: TGTGCCAGCAGCTTTTCTACAGGGTTAGGGACTGAAGCTTTCTTT; CDR3 protein: CASSFSTGLGTEAFF
D gene: NA; J gene: TRBJ1-5; V gene: TRBV30; clone size: NA; CDR3 DNA: TGTGCCTGGAGTGGGCAGCTAGTCAATCAGCCCCAGCATTTT; CDR3 protein: CAWSGQLVNQPQHF
D gene: NA; J gene: TRBJ1-6; V gene: TRBV15; clone size: medium-sized; CDR3 DNA: TGTGCCACCAGCGTGGTCGGCGGGAATTCACCCCTCCACTTT; CDR3 protein: CATSVVGGNSPLHF
D gene: TRBD1; J gene: TRBJ2-1; V gene: TRBV6-5; clone size: once; CDR3 DNA: TGTGCCAGCAGTTACTCGGGGGACAGGTCCTACAATGAGCAGTTCTTC; CDR3 protein: CASSYSGDRSYNEQFF
D gene: NA; J gene: TRBJ1-2; V gene: TRBV28; clone size: NA; CDR3 DNA: TGTGCCAGCTCGGGAACAGCTGGGGGCTACACCTTC; CDR3 protein: CASSGTAGGYTF
D gene: NA; J gene: TRBJ1-1; V gene: TRBV12-5; clone size: NA; CDR3 DNA: TGTGCTAGTGGCCCTACAGGGACTGTTGGACCTTTCTTT; CDR3 protein: CASGPTGTVGPFF
D gene: TRBD1; J gene: TRBJ1-2; V gene: TRBV30; clone size: NA; CDR3 DNA: TGTGCCTGGAGAGCCGGGACAGGCGATGGCTACACCTTC; CDR3 protein: CAWRAGTGDGYTF
D gene: NA; J gene: TRBJ1-6; V gene: TRBV15; clone size: NA; CDR3 DNA: TGTGCCACCAGCAGGGGGACACCAATGGGTTCACCCCTCCACTTT; CDR3 protein: CATSRGTPMGSPLHF
D gene: NA; J gene: TRBJ2-2; V gene: TRBV29-1; clone size: NA; CDR3 DNA: TGCAGCATCCCCCGGAACAGGAACACCGGGGAGCTGTTTTTT; CDR3 protein: CSIPRNRNTGELFF
D gene: NA; J gene: TRBJ2-5; V gene: TRBV9; clone size: NA; CDR3 DNA: TGTGCCAGCAGCGTTGGTATGGGGCCCCAAGAGACCCAGTACTTC; CDR3 protein: CASSVGMGPQETQYF
D gene: TRBD1; J gene: TRBJ1-6; V gene: TRBV2; clone size: few; CDR3 DNA: TGTGCCAGCAGGGACAGGGTCTATAATTCACCCCTCCACTTT; CDR3 protein: CASRDRVYNSPLHF
D gene: NA; J gene: TRBJ1-1; V gene: TRBV7-2; clone size: NA; CDR3 DNA: TGTGCCAGCAGCTTATCTCGGGGGACTGAAGCTTTCTTT; CDR3 protein: CASSLSRGTEAFF
D gene: TRBD1; J gene: TRBJ1-6; V gene: TRBV2; clone size: few; CDR3 DNA: TGTGCCAGCAGTGCCCGGACAGGGGAGGGATCACCCCTCCACTTT; CDR3 protein: CASSARTGEGSPLHF
D gene: NA; J gene: TRBJ2-1; V gene: TRBV5-6; clone size: NA; CDR3 DNA: TGTGCCAGCAGCTTGGGGGTTTCCTACAATGAGCAGTTCTTC; CDR3 protein: CASSLGVSYNEQFF